Sample share makes the clone carrying this TCR beta chain medium-sized. No antigen is known for it. This record belongs to a study of T cells in localized non-small cell lung cancer. Study-level points and caveats: Maximal T cell clonality occurred in uninvolved adjacent lung, with tumor ranking below it.

Germline V gives CDR1 GTSNPN, CDR2 SVGIG (reference sequence). This CDR3 is built from 12 residues. Trimming removed 4 bases at V and 11 bases at J, with 14 bases between. The data were produced by immunoSEQ multiplex PCR, yet TCRdb's version contains in-frame clones alone and is incomplete. The data hold 9,500 to 14,000 clones, with less than 35% observed a single time. The sequencing here drew on lung tumor tissue, taken before any cancer treatment. The chain carries TRBV30 and TRBJ1-4; D is uncertain. The receptor was derived from a man aged 40 to 70 with stage I lung adenocarcinoma. The CDR3 sequence: CAWTIPPGKLFF. CDR3 DNA: TGTGCCTGGACTATTCCCCCCGGGAAACTGTTTTTT. The full variable domain, rest sourced from reference TRBV30 and TRBJ1-4, is SQTIHQWPATLVQPVGSPLSLECTVEGTSNPNLYWYRQAAGRGLQLLFYSVGIGQISSEVPQNLSASRPQDRQFILSSKKLLLSDSGFYLCAWTIPPGKLFFGSGTQLSVL.